This TCR beta chain was found in a study of T cell repertoires in cytomegalovirus infection. A word on this clonotype: Its antigen is still unknown.

CDR1 and CDR2 (germline): WSHSY, SAAADI. V shed 6 bases, J shed 0 bases, and the junction held 1 base outside the gene matches. The CDR3 extends over 14 amino acids. Study-wide findings and caveats: Identification of carriers of CMV plus the relevant HLA was performed using cumulative public TCR beta family frequency.

Using its own MiXCR run on the reads, TCRdb lists one record per CDR3 protein. The table lists around 800,000 distinct CDR3 sequences, 32% of them singletons, with over 10% in the top ten. The clonotype originates from a human donor in good health (CMV status not recorded). Some clones in this sample may be carry-over from other donors' samples. The rearrangement uses TRBV10-2 and TRBJ1-5; the match to TRBD1 covers 8 bases. The input for sequencing was cultured CD8+ T cells from PBMCs, taken from culture after CMV antigen stimulation. The CDR3 DNA is TGCGCCAGCAGACAGGGGGATAGCAATCAGCCCCAGCATTTT. It codes for CASRQGDSNQPQHF.